This record concerns one T cell receptor beta chain sequence. The target antigen is unknown. Per the germline V gene, CDR1 is LGHNA and CDR2 is YNFKEQ. J was trimmed by 3 bases and V by 5 bases; bases with no gene match: 5. The CDR3 runs 15 residues. TCRdb recomputed calls from the RT-PCR reads with MiXCR, one row per CDR3 protein. Of approximately 300,000 distinct CDR3 sequences in the sample, 20% to 25% were seen once. The sample belongs to a study of response to subunit inactivated influenza vaccine. Findings and limits, study-wide: After each seasonal influenza vaccination, few new T cells are recruited, the authors suggested.

Sample: PBMCs from blood, taken about 20 months after vaccination. The receptor was derived from a man aged 50-75 years who received an inactivated influenza vaccine. The V gene is TRBV4-2, the J gene TRBJ2-2, with TRBD1 matching over 8 bases. The CDR3 spells CASSIRGPDTGELFF. CDR3 DNA sequence: TGTGCCAGCAGCATCAGGGGGCCGGACACCGGGGAGCTGTTTTTT.